This T cell receptor (beta chain) comes out of a study of CD8 T cells in Susac syndrome. V lost 2 bases and J lost 2, with 20 bases in between. The CDR3 covers 18 residues. Germline CDR1 SGHTA, CDR2 FQGNSA. Sequencing targeted TCR beta in blood CD8+ and CD4+ T cells. RNA totalling roughly 0.45 to 1 ug underwent reverse transcription with random hexamers. The CDR3 of TCR beta was amplified by immunoSEQ multiplex PCR across 54 Vbeta and 13 Jbeta. Each CDR3 protein gets one entry after TCRdb re-called the immunoSEQ multiplex PCR reads with MiXCR. The sample includes more than 80,000 distinct CDR3 sequences, approximately 93% of them seen just once.

V is TRBV7-2 and J is TRBJ2-3; D possibly corresponds to TRBD2 (7 bases). Sequenced sample: CD8+ T cells from PBMCs. The source is a human donor with Susac syndrome. CDR3 residues: CASSLKRGGRSVTDTQYF. The CDR3 region has the DNA TGTGCCAGCAGCTTAAAAAGGGGGGGCAGGTCCGTCACAGATACGCAGTATTTT.